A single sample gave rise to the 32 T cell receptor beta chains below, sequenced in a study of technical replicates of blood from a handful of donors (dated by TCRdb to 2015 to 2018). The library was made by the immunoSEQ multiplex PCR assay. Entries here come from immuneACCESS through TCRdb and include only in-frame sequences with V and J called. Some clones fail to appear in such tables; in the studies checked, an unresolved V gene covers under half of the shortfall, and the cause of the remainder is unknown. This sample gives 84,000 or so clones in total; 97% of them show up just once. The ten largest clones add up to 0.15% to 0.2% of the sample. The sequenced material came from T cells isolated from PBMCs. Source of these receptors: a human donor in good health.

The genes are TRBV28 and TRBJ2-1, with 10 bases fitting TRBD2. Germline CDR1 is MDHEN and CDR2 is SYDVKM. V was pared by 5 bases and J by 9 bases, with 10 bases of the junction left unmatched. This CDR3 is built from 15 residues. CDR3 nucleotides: TGTGCCAGCAGTCCTAGCGGGAGAAAGGGTTCTGAGCAGTTCTTC. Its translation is CASSPSGRKGSEQFF. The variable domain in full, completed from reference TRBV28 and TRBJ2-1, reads DVKVTQSSRYLVKRTGEKVFLECVQDMDHENMFWYRQDPGLGLRLIYFSYDVKMKEKGDIPEGYSVSREKKERFSLILESASTNQTSMYLCASSPSGRKGSEQFFGPGTRLTVL.

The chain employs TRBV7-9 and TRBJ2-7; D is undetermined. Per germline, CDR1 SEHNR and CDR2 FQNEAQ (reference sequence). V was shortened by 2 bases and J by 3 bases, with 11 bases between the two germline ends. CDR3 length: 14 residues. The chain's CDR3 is CASSLYERHYEQYF. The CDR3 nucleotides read TGTGCCAGCAGCTTATACGAGCGCCACTACGAGCAGTACTTC. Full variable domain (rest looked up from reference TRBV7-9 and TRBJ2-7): DTGVSQNPRHKITKRGQNVTFRCDPISEHNRLYWYRQTLGQGPEFLTYFQNEAQLEKSRLLSDRFSAERPKGSFSTLEIQRTEQGDSAMYLCASSLYERHYEQYFGPGTRLTVT.

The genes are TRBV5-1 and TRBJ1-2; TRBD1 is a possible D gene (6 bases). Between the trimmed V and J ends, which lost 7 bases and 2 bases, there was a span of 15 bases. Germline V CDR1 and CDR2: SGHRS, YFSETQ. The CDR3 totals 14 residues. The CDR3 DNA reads TGCGCCAGCCATTCCGGGACAACAAACTATGGCTACACCTTC. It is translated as CASHSGTTNYGYTF.

CDR3 DNA sequence: TGCGCCAGCAGCCTCCTAGGACTAGCGGCCACAGATACGCAGTATTTT. Encoded protein: CASSLLGLAATDTQYF. The V call is TRBV4-1, the J call TRBJ2-3, with 10 positions matching TRBD2. From germline, CDR1 is MGHRA and CDR2 YSYEKL. CDR3 length: 16 amino acids. J was trimmed by 2 bases and V by 4 bases; bases with no gene match: 6.

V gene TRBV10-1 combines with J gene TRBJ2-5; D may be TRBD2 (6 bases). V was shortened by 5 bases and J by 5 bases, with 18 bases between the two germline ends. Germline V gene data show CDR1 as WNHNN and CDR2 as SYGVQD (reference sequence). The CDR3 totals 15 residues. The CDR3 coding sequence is TGCGCCAGCAGTAGGAGACACGGGAGTATGGAGACCCAGTACTTC. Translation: CASSRRHGSMETQYF.

CDR3 residues: CASSREGLAAMGAGELFF. The CDR3 DNA is TGTGCCAGCAGCCGAGAGGGGCTAGCGGCCATGGGGGCCGGGGAGCTGTTTTTT. This chain connects TRBV11-3 to TRBJ2-2, with TRBD2 matching 7 bases. The CDR3 extends over 18 amino acids. Unmatched junction bases numbered 18, after V lost 5 bases and J lost 6 bases. Germline-derived CDR1 and CDR2 are SGHNT and YENEEA.

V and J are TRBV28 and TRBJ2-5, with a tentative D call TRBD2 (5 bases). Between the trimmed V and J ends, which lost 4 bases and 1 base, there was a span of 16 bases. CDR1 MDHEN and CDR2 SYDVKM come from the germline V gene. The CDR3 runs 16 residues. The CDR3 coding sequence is TGTGCCAGCAGTTCCCCCCGTAGAGGGAGCCAAGAGACCCAGTACTTC. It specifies CASSSPRRGSQETQYF.

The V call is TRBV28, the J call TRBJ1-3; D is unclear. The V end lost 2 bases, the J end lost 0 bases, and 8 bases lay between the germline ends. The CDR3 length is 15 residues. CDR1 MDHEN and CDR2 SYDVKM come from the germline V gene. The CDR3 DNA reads TGTGCCAGCAGTTTACCGTTCTACTCTGGAAACACCATATATTTT. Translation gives CASSLPFYSGNTIYF.

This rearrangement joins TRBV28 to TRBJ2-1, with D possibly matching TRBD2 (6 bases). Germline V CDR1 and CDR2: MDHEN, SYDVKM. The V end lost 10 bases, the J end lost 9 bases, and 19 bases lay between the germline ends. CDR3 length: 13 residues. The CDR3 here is CATLPTSRGEQFF. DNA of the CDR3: TGTGCCACCTTGCCGACTAGTAGGGGTGAGCAGTTCTTC.

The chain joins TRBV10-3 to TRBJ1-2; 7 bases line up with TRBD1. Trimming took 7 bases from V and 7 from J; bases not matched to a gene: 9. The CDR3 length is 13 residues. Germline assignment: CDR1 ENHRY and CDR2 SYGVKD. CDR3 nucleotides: TGTGCCATCACCCAAGACAGGGTGGTTGGCTACACCTTC. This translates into CAITQDRVVGYTF.

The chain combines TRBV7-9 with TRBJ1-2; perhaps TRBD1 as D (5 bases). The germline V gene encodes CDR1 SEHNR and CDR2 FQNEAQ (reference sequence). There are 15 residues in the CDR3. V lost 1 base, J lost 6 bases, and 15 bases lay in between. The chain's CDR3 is CASSLDPGQVDGYTF. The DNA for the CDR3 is TGTGCCAGCAGCTTAGATCCAGGGCAGGTGGATGGCTACACCTTC.

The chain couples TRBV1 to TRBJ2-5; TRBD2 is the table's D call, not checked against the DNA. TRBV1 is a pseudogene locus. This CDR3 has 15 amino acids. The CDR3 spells CTESAPAGPQETQYF. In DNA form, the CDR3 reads TGCACCGAGTCAGCCCCAGCGGGGCCTCAAGAGACCCAGTACTTC.

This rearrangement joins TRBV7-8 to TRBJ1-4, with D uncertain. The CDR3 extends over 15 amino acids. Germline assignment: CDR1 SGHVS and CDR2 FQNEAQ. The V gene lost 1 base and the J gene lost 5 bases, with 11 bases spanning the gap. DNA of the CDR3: TGTGCCAGCAGCTTAGTGCGGGCGTCGAATGAAAAACTGTTTTTT. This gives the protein CASSLVRASNEKLFF.

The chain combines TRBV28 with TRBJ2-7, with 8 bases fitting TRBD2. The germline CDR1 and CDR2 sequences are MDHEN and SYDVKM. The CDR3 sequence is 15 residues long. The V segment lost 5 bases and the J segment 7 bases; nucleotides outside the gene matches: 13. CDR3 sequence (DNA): TGTGCCAGCAGTCCTCTTATCGGGAGGGCCGGAGAGCAGTACTTC. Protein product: CASSPLIGRAGEQYF.

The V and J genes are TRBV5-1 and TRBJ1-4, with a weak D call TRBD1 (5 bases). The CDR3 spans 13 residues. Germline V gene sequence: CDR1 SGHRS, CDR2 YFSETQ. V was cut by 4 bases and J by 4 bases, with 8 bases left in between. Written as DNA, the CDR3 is TGCGCCAGCAGCACGGGGGATAATGAAAAACTGTTTTTT. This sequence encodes CASSTGDNEKLFF.

The CDR3 DNA reads as TGTGCCAGCAGACGGGGACAATCCTACGAGCAGTACTTC. The encoded protein is CASRRGQSYEQYF. This rearrangement joins TRBV28 to TRBJ2-7, with TRBD1 as a possible D gene (6 bases). The CDR3 has 13 amino acids. From germline, CDR1 is MDHEN and CDR2 SYDVKM. Trimming removed 6 bases from V and 1 base from J, with 10 bases in between.

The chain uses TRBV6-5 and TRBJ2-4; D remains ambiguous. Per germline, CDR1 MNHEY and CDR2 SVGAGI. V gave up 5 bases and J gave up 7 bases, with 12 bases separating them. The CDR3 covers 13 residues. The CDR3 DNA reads TGTGCCAGCAGTACCGGGTCCCGCAACATTCAGTACTTC. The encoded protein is CASSTGSRNIQYF.

CDR3 nucleotide sequence: TGTGCCAGCAGTGGTCCAGGGCAATTGAACACTGAAGCTTTCTTT. Translated: CASSGPGQLNTEAFF. The chain employs TRBV6-1 and TRBJ1-1, with D perhaps matching TRBD1 (5 bases). This CDR3 has 15 residues. Trimming removed 4 bases at V and 0 bases at J, with 12 bases between. Germline-derived CDR1 and CDR2 are MNHNS and SASEGT.

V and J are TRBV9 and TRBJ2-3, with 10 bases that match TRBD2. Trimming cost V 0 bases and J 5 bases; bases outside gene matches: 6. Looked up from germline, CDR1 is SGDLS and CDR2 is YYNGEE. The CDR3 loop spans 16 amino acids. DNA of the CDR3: TGTGCCAGCAGCGTAGGTGTAGCGGGAGGTGTAGATACGCAGTATTTT. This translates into CASSVGVAGGVDTQYF.

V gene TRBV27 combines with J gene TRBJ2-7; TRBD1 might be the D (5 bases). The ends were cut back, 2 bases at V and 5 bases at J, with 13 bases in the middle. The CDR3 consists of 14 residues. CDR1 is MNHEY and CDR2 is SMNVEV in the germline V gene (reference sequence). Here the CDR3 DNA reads TGTGCCAGCAGTTTAGGAAAGGGGATCGACGAGCAGTACTTC. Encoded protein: CASSLGKGIDEQYF.

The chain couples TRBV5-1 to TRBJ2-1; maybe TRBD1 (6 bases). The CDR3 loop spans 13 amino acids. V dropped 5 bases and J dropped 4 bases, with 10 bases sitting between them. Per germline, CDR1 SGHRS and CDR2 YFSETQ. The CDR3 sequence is CASRDSRYNEQFF. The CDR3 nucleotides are TGCGCCAGCAGGGACAGCCGATACAATGAGCAGTTCTTC.

The chain's CDR3 is CASSPSQGTTGELFF. The CDR3 DNA is TGTGCCAGCAGCCCATCACAGGGGACAACCGGGGAGCTGTTTTTT. This chain joins TRBV5-4 and TRBJ2-2; TRBD1 matches at 7 bases. Germline CDR1 is SGHNT and CDR2 is YYREEE (reference sequence). The CDR3 is 15 residues long. V was pared by 4 bases and J by 5 bases, with 8 bases of the junction left unmatched. Full variable domain (remainder filled in from reference TRBV5-4 and TRBJ2-2): ETGVTQSPTHLIKTRGQQVTLRCSSQSGHNTVSWYQQALGQGPQFIFQYYREEENGRGNFPPRFSGLQFPNYSSELNVNALELDDSALYLCASSPSQGTTGELFFGEGSRLTVL.

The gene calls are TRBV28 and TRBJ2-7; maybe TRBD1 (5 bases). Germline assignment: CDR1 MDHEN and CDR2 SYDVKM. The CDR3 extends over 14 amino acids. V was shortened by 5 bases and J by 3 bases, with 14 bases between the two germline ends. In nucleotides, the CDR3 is TGTGCCAGCAGTCCGCTATCTACAGGCTACGAGCAGTACTTC. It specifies CASSPLSTGYEQYF.

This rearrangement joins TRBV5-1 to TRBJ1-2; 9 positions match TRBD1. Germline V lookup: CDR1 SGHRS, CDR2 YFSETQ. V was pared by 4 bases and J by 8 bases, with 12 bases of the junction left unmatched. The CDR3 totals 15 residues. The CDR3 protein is CASSPISQGARGYTF. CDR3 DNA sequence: TGCGCCAGCAGCCCGATATCACAGGGGGCTCGGGGCTACACCTTC.

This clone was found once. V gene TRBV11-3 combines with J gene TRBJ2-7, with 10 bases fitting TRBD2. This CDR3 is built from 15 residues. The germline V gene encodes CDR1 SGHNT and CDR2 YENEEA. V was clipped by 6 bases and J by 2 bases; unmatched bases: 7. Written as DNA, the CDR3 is TGTGCCAGCAGTTACAGCGGGGGGGCACCCTACGAGCAGTACTTC. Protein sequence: CASSYSGGAPYEQYF.

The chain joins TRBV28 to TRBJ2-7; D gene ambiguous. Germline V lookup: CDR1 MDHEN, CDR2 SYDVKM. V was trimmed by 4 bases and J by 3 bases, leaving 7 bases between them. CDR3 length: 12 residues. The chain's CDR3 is CASSSPYYEQYF. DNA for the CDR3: TGTGCCAGCAGTTCCCCCTACTACGAGCAGTACTTC.

As DNA, the CDR3 is TGTGCCAGCACCTCGGGGAACTTGAACACTGAAGCTTTCTTT. Protein product: CASTSGNLNTEAFF. J is TRBJ1-1 and V is TRBV14; D call uncertain. CDR1 and CDR2 (germline): SGHDN, FVKESK. This CDR3 contains 14 residues. Trimming cost V 7 bases and J 0 bases, with 12 bases left between them.

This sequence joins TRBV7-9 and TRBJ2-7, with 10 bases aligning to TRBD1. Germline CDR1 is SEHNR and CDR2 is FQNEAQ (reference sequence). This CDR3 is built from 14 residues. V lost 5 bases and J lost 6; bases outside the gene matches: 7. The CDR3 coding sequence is TGTGCCAGCAGCATTACCGGGACAGGGGTCGAGCAGTACTTC. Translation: CASSITGTGVEQYF.

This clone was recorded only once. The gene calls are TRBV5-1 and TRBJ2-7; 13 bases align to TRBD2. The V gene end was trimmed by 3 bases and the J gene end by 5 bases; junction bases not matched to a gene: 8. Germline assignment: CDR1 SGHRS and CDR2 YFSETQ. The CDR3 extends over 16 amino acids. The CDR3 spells CASSWGLAGRLNEQYF. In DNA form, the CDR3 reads TGCGCCAGCAGCTGGGGACTAGCGGGACGTCTCAACGAGCAGTACTTC. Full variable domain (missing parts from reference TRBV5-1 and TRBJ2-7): KAGVTQTPRYLIKTRGQQVTLSCSPISGHRSVSWYQQTPGQGLQFLFEYFSETQRNKGNFPGRFSGRQFSNSRSEMNVSTLELGDSALYLCASSWGLAGRLNEQYFGPGTRLTVT.

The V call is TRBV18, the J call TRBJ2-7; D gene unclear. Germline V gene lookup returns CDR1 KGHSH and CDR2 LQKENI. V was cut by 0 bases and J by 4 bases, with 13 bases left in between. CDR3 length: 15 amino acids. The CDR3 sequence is CASSPPLSRRYEQYF. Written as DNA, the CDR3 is TGTGCCAGCTCACCACCGTTATCAAGGCGGTACGAGCAGTACTTC.

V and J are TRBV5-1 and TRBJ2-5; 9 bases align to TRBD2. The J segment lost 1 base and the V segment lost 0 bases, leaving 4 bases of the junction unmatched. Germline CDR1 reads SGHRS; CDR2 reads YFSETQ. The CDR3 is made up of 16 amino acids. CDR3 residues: CASSLAPGLAQETQYF. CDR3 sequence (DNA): TGCGCCAGCAGCTTGGCTCCGGGACTAGCCCAAGAGACCCAGTACTTC.

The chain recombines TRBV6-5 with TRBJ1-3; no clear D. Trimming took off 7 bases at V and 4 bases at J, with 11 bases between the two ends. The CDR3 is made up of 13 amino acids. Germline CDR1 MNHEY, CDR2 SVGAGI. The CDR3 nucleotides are TGTGCCAGCAAGAGAGGGAGGGGAAACACCATATATTTT. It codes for CASKRGRGNTIYF.